This TCR beta chain was profiled in a study of OX40 agonist ivuxolimab in advanced cancers. TCRdb's copy holds only in-frame clones and misses some; the assay was immunoSEQ multiplex PCR. The data hold fewer than 30,000 clones, with about 82% observed a single time. General study points: Expanded clones belonging to CD8+ T cells outnumbered, on average, those of CD4+. Both CD4+ and CD8+ T cell populations in blood had undergone clonal expansion by week 6 at 0.1 to 3.0 mg/kg.

People who had autoimmune disease history or systemic immunosuppression were excluded. At baseline, cycle 4 day 1, and cycle 7 day 1, blood was sampled. The CDR3 runs 13 residues. Germline CDR1 MNHEY, CDR2 SVGAGI. Trimming left V 3 bases short and J 0 bases short, with 5 bases between. As concerns this clone: Antigen: not known.

The specimen comprised CD4+ or CD8+ T cells sorted from blood, sampled in a trial of the OX40 agonist ivuxolimab. The chain couples TRBV6-5 to TRBJ1-1; the D is unclear. The sequence derives from an adult with an advanced solid tumor such as melanoma, head and neck, liver or kidney cancer. The CDR3 DNA reads TGTGCCAGCAGTTATTATATGAACACTGAAGCTTTCTTT. It specifies CASSYYMNTEAFF.